Presented here are 30 T cell receptor beta chains from one specimen sequenced in a study of T cells after yellow fever vaccination. Each CDR3 protein gets one entry after TCRdb re-called the 5' RACE reads with MiXCR. The profile shows about 580,000 distinct CDR3 sequences, 17% of them singletons. The sample here was PBMCs, taken less than 6 days after the first yellow fever vaccination. These receptor sequences come from a man younger than 35 who received the YFV17D yellow fever vaccine.

The table lists this clonotype with a few counts. The chain uses TRBV2 and TRBJ2-7, with TRBD2 identical over 8 bases. Germline CDR1 is SNHLY and CDR2 is FYNNEI. The ends lost 2 bases at V and 7 bases at J; junction bases unmatched: 7. The CDR3 consists of 14 residues. CDR3 loop: CASSEIVSGVEQYV. DNA for the CDR3: TGTGCCAGCAGTGAAATCGTTAGCGGGGTTGAGCAGTACGTC.

The chain recombines TRBV5-6 with TRBJ2-3; D remains unclear. Germline V gene lookup returns CDR1 SGHDT and CDR2 YYEEEE. Trimming cost V 2 bases and J 5 bases, with 9 bases left between them. The CDR3 contains 13 residues. CDR3 in amino acids: CASSFSRGDTQYF. CDR3 sequence (DNA): TGTGCCAGCAGCTTCTCTCGTGGAGATACGCAGTATTTT. Full variable domain (outside the CDR3, taken from reference TRBV5-6 and TRBJ2-3): DAGVTQSPTHLIKTRGQQVTLRCSPKSGHDTVSWYQQALGQGPQFIFQYYEEEERQRGNFPDRFSGHQFPNYSSELNVNALLLGDSALYLCASSFSRGDTQYFGPGTRLTVL.

The gene calls are TRBV4-2 and TRBJ1-2; D is perhaps TRBD1 (5 bases). The V end was cut by 4 bases, the J end by 4 bases, with 22 bases between. Germline loops: CDR1 LGHNA, CDR2 YNFKEQ. The CDR3 contains 17 residues. CDR3 in amino acids: CASSPKALGGVGYGYTF. The DNA for the CDR3 is TGTGCCAGCAGCCCCAAAGCGCTCGGGGGTGTTGGCTATGGCTACACCTTC.

This clonotype was detected only a few times. CDR3 in amino acids: CSVEWWGPTDTQYF. The CDR3 DNA follows: TGCAGCGTGGAATGGTGGGGGCCGACAGATACGCAGTATTTT. This chain joins TRBV29-1 and TRBJ2-3; perhaps TRBD1 as D (6 bases). The CDR3 is 14 residues long. Germline values: CDR1 SQVTM, CDR2 ANQGSEA. The V end lost 6 bases, the J end lost 3 bases, and 16 bases lay between the germline ends.

This clonotype was observed a few times. V usage is TRBV9 and J usage is TRBJ2-2; D ambiguous. Per the germline V gene, CDR1 is SGDLS and CDR2 is YYNGEE. Trimming took off 6 bases at V and 4 bases at J, with 10 bases between the two ends. The CDR3 runs 13 residues. The CDR3 nucleotides are TGTGCCAGCAACCTCCTGGGCACCGGGGAGCTGTTTTTT. This sequence encodes CASNLLGTGELFF.

This clonotype was counted between two and nine times. The rearrangement uses TRBV3-1 and TRBJ2-7, with TRBD2 matching over 11 bases. J gave up 6 bases and V 0 bases, and 7 bases lay outside the gene matches. Germline CDR1 and CDR2: LGHDT and YNNKEL (reference sequence). The CDR3 is made up of 16 amino acids. Written as DNA, the CDR3 is TGTGCCAGCAGCCAAGAAGGCGCTAGCGGGGGGAGCGAGCAGTACTTC. Its translation is CASSQEGASGGSEQYF.

This clonotype was observed a few times. The rearrangement joins TRBV12-3 or TRBV12-4 to TRBJ1-5; D is unclear. The CDR3 covers 15 residues. Trimming left V 4 bases short and J 7 bases short, with 17 bases between. The CDR3 here is CASSSTTSRGQPQHF. The CDR3 nucleotides read TGTGCCAGCAGTTCAACAACCTCGCGAGGACAGCCCCAGCATTTT.

Comment on this clonotype: This sequence may be a read error, since a much larger clone differs from it by one base. In DNA, the CDR3 is TGTGCCAGCAGCTTCGGACTAGCCCAAGAGACCCGGTACTTC. This codes for CASSFGLAQETRYF. The chain couples TRBV7-9 to TRBJ2-5, with 8 bases identical to TRBD2. Germline CDR1 and CDR2: SEHNR and FQNEAQ (reference sequence). This CDR3 is 14 amino acids long.

V is TRBV5-1 and J is TRBJ2-1, with a tentative D call TRBD2 (5 bases). Trimming cost V 4 bases and J 5 bases, with 13 bases left between them. The CDR3 has 14 residues. CDR1 and CDR2 (germline): SGHRS, YFSETQ. The CDR3 DNA reads TGCGCCAGCAGCCGCGAGTACGGGGACAATGAGCAGTTCTTC. Translation: CASSREYGDNEQFF. The variable domain in full, with the rest retrieved from reference TRBV5-1 and TRBJ2-1, is KAGVTQTPRYLIKTRGQQVTLSCSPISGHRSVSWYQQTPGQGLQFLFEYFSETQRNKGNFPGRFSGRQFSNSRSEMNVSTLELGDSALYLCASSREYGDNEQFFGPGTRLTVL.

This clonotype came up a few times. The rearrangement uses TRBV12-3 or TRBV12-4 and TRBJ2-1; 8 bases match TRBD2. The V gene end was trimmed by 3 bases and the J gene end by 9 bases; junction bases not matched to a gene: 4. The CDR3 has 13 amino acids. Written as DNA, the CDR3 is TGTGCCAGCAGTTTTTTTCGGGAGGGTGAGCAGTTCTTC. Its translation is CASSFFREGEQFF.

This clonotype was seen more than once but under ten times. The chain has TRBV5-6 and TRBJ2-5, with TRBD1 as a possible D gene (6 bases). V was trimmed by 0 bases and J by 0 bases, leaving 12 bases between them. Germline V gives CDR1 SGHDT, CDR2 YYEEEE. The CDR3 covers 16 residues. Here the CDR3 reads CASSLVRTEYQETQYF. The CDR3 region has the DNA TGTGCCAGCAGCTTGGTTCGGACAGAGTACCAAGAGACCCAGTACTTC.

For the CDR3, the DNA is TGTGCCAGCTCACCACTGGAGGGGGGGGACGAGCAGTACTTC. Its protein product is CASSPLEGGDEQYF. The gene calls are TRBV18 and TRBJ2-7, with D possibly being TRBD2 (7 bases). Germline V gene sequence: CDR1 KGHSH, CDR2 LQKENI. The CDR3 has 14 amino acids. The V gene lost 1 base and the J gene lost 5 bases, with 12 bases spanning the gap.

This clonotype came up a few times. The chain links TRBV12-3 or TRBV12-4 to TRBJ1-4, with a weak D call TRBD1 (6 bases). CDR3 length: 15 amino acids. V dropped 7 bases and J dropped 3 bases, with 15 bases sitting between them. The CDR3 spells CASTLGGLANEKLFF. CDR3 DNA: TGTGCCAGCACCTTAGGGGGGCTGGCTAATGAAAAACTGTTTTTT.

The V call is TRBV5-1, the J call TRBJ2-1, with 10 bases fitting TRBD1. V was pared by 3 bases and J by 6 bases, with 6 bases of the junction left unmatched. Germline loops: CDR1 SGHRS, CDR2 YFSETQ. The CDR3 is made up of 15 amino acids. CDR3 sequence (DNA): TGCGCCAGCAGCTCTCAGGGACAGGGGTTCAATGAGCAGTTCTTC. It is translated as CASSSQGQGFNEQFF.

This clonotype was picked up a small number of times. This rearrangement joins TRBV7-9 to TRBJ1-6; maybe TRBD1 (6 bases). Trimming cost V 4 bases and J 9 bases, with 10 bases left between them. CDR3 length: 13 residues. In germline, CDR1 is SEHNR, CDR2 FQNEAQ (reference sequence). CDR3 sequence reads: CASSSGEISPLHF. In DNA, the CDR3 is TGTGCCAGCAGCTCAGGGGAGATTTCACCCCTCCACTTT.

This clonotype was counted between two and nine times. V gene TRBV6-2 or TRBV6-3 combines with J gene TRBJ2-2; D uncertain. Germline loops: CDR1 MNHEY, CDR2 SVGEGT. The CDR3 has 15 residues. Trimming pared 0 bases from V and 5 bases from J, leaving 10 bases between. The CDR3 DNA follows: TGTGCCAGCAGTTACTCGAAGGCTTATACCGGGGAGCTGTTTTTT. Protein product: CASSYSKAYTGELFF.

This clonotype was detected only a few times. DNA of the CDR3: TGCGCCAGCAGCTTGAAGGTACCCGGGGAGCTGTTTTTT. Protein: CASSLKVPGELFF. The J gene is TRBJ2-2, the V gene TRBV5-1; D gene ambiguous. Trimming removed 1 base at V and 6 bases at J, with 7 bases between. CDR3 length equals 13 residues. Germline V lookup: CDR1 SGHRS, CDR2 YFSETQ.

The genes are TRBV5-1 and TRBJ2-2, with D perhaps matching TRBD1 (6 bases). From germline, CDR1 is SGHRS and CDR2 YFSETQ. Deletions cut 2 bases from V and 4 bases from J, with 9 bases between. The CDR3 totals 14 residues. The CDR3: CASSFQGITGELFF. In DNA, the CDR3 is TGCGCCAGCAGCTTCCAGGGGATCACCGGGGAGCTGTTTTTT.

This chain links TRBV7-2 with TRBJ2-5, with a tentative D call TRBD2 (6 bases). The V gene lost 5 bases and the J gene lost 4 bases, with 17 bases spanning the gap. Germline V CDR1 and CDR2: SGHTA, FQGNSA. The CDR3 runs 15 residues. The CDR3 here is CASSGSWGVGETQYF. In DNA form, the CDR3 reads TGTGCCAGCAGCGGCTCATGGGGGGTCGGAGAGACCCAGTACTTC. Filled out from reference TRBV7-2 and TRBJ2-5, the complete variable domain reads GAGVSQSPSNKVTEKGKDVELRCDPISGHTALYWYRQSLGQGLEFLIYFQGNSAPDKSGLPSDRFSAERTGGSVSTLTIQRTQQEDSAVYLCASSGSWGVGETQYFGPGTRLLVL.

The chain combines TRBV14 with TRBJ2-3; weak D call: TRBD1 (5 bases). Trimming left V 8 bases short and J 0 bases short, with 15 bases between. This CDR3 has 15 residues. CDR1 is SGHDN and CDR2 is FVKESK in the germline V gene. The CDR3 spells CASGRGPSSTDTQYF. The CDR3 DNA reads as TGTGCCAGCGGAAGGGGTCCCTCTAGCACAGATACGCAGTATTTT.

This clonotype has only a few counts. The genes are TRBV7-9 and TRBJ2-5; D gene ambiguous. The CDR3 sequence is 17 residues long. Germline loops: CDR1 SEHNR, CDR2 FQNEAQ (reference sequence). V was clipped by 5 bases and J by 2 bases, with 21 bases between them. CDR3 in amino acids: CASSPFRTAPAQETQYF. The CDR3 DNA is TGTGCCAGCAGCCCGTTCAGGACGGCCCCGGCTCAAGAGACCCAGTACTTC. Complete variable domain (other parts from reference TRBV7-9 and TRBJ2-5): DTGVSQNPRHKITKRGQNVTFRCDPISEHNRLYWYRQTLGQGPEFLTYFQNEAQLEKSRLLSDRFSAERPKGSFSTLEIQRTEQGDSAMYLCASSPFRTAPAQETQYFGPGTRLLVL.

This clonotype was counted only a few times. This rearrangement joins TRBV5-6 to TRBJ1-4; D gene ambiguous. Germline CDR1 SGHDT, CDR2 YYEEEE. V was cut by 2 bases and J by 6 bases, with 8 bases left in between. The CDR3 is made up of 13 amino acids. CDR3 in DNA: TGTGCCAGCAGCTTAGGCAGTGATGAAAAACTGTTTTTT. Protein product: CASSLGSDEKLFF.

The DNA of the CDR3 is TGTGCCAGCAGTCCAACGGCGGGGGCGAACACCGGGGAGCTGTTTTTT. Translation: CASSPTAGANTGELFF. The V gene is TRBV3-1, the J gene TRBJ2-2; 7 bases are shared with TRBD2. Germline V gene data show CDR1 as LGHDT and CDR2 as YNNKEL (reference sequence). V lost 6 bases and J lost 0; bases outside the gene matches: 7. The CDR3 extends over 16 amino acids.

This clonotype occurred many times. The chain carries TRBV12-3 or TRBV12-4 and TRBJ2-5; TRBD2 aligns across 8 bases. CDR3 size: 13 residues. V shed 6 bases and J 5 bases; nucleotides not matched to a gene: 5. CDR3 sequence: CASSFRGGETQYF. The CDR3 DNA follows: TGTGCCAGCAGCTTTCGCGGGGGGGAGACCCAGTACTTC.

The CDR3 DNA is TGTGCCAGCAGCAACCGGGACAGCGTCTCCTACGAGCAGTACTTC. Translating gives CASSNRDSVSYEQYF. The J gene is TRBJ2-7, the V gene TRBV11-2; 7 nucleotides agree with TRBD1. Germline V gene data show CDR1 as SGHAT and CDR2 as FQNNGV. After removal of 5 bases from V and 0 bases from J, the junction contained 7 bases not matched to a gene. The CDR3 sequence is 15 residues long.

This clonotype has more than one count but fewer than ten. The chain is built from TRBV6-2 or TRBV6-3 and TRBJ1-5; 9 bases are shared with TRBD1. Germline lookup yields CDR1 MNHEY and CDR2 SVGEGT. J lost 7 bases, V lost 0 bases, and 7 bases had no gene match. The CDR3 is 16 residues long. The CDR3 spells CASSYSRTGVGQPQHF. The DNA of the CDR3 is TGTGCCAGCAGTTACTCGAGGACAGGGGTAGGACAGCCCCAGCATTTT.

This rearrangement joins TRBV25-1 to TRBJ2-7, with unresolved D. The germline V and J ends were trimmed by 4 bases and 6 bases, with 19 bases remaining between them. Germline CDR1 reads MGHDK; CDR2 reads SYGVNS. This CDR3 is 15 amino acids long. The CDR3 DNA reads as TGTGCCAGCAGTGGCACCCTCGCAGGTTGGGGCGAGCAGTACGTC. Its translation is CASSGTLAGWGEQYV.

The chain couples TRBV6-1 to TRBJ1-6; TRBD1 might be the D (6 bases). Germline-derived CDR1 and CDR2 are MNHNS and SASEGT. The CDR3 runs 14 residues. V gave up 6 bases and J gave up 7 bases, with 13 bases separating them. The CDR3 reads CASRKQGGNSPLHF. The CDR3 DNA follows: TGTGCCAGCAGAAAACAGGGTGGAAATTCACCCCTCCACTTT.

This clonotype was seen a few times. V usage is TRBV11-2 and J usage is TRBJ2-1, with D perhaps matching TRBD1 (6 bases). This CDR3 has 14 amino acids. V was clipped by 5 bases and J by 10 bases, with 18 bases between them. The germline V gene has CDR1 SGHAT and CDR2 FQNNGV. The DNA for the CDR3 is TGTGCCAGCAGCGGGACAAACCTTCCGGCCGAGCAGTTCTTC. It codes for CASSGTNLPAEQFF. Complete variable domain (other parts from reference TRBV11-2 and TRBJ2-1): EAGVAQSPRYKIIEKRQSVAFWCNPISGHATLYWYQQILGQGPKLLIQFQNNGVVDDSQLPKDRFSAERLKGVDSTLKIQPAKLEDSAVYLCASSGTNLPAEQFFGPGTRLTVL.

This clonotype was seen a handful of times. The rearrangement joins TRBV23-1 to TRBJ2-3; 8 bases are shared with TRBD1. TRBV23-1 is an ORF; its function is uncertain. The CDR3 runs 16 residues. After removal of 4 bases from V and 3 bases from J, the junction contained 9 bases not matched to a gene. The CDR3 loop is CASSLAGQGATDTQYF. CDR3 DNA: TGCGCCAGCAGTCTCGCCGGGCAGGGGGCAACAGATACGCAGTATTTT.